The rows below give T cell receptor beta chains drawn from one sample of a study of early T cells in non-severe SARS-CoV-2 infection. From the 5' RACE reads, TCRdb called clonotypes with MiXCR, one entry per CDR3 protein. The top ten hold 1.2% of the sample, which has about 62,000 distinct CDR3 sequences, roughly 8.8% seen once. Specimen: whole blood. The receptors come from an adult who was a healthcare worker with PCR-confirmed SARS-CoV-2 infection or an uninfected control (not recorded which). Both conserved end residues are trimmed from each CDR3. D genes are given only for firm matches.

CDR3 protein	V gene	D gene	J gene
ASSSGLRQETQY	TRBV7-3	.	TRBJ2-5
ASRETGVHTEAF	TRBV25-1	TRBD1	TRBJ1-1
ASSLTVSSYNEQF	TRBV7-3	.	TRBJ2-1
ASRQTFGEAF	TRBV6-6	.	TRBJ1-1
ASSPGLGTDTQY	TRBV5-6	.	TRBJ2-3
SVETGGTNTGELF	TRBV29-1	TRBD1	TRBJ2-2
ASSLPLGQGNNEQF	TRBV4-2	TRBD1	TRBJ2-1
ATSTGRKGSNEKLF	TRBV24-1	.	TRBJ1-4
ASSVGQGNTEAF	TRBV9	TRBD1	TRBJ1-1
ASSTPRSARSLQETQY	TRBV19	.	TRBJ2-5
ASNPVAGQGITGELF	TRBV2	TRBD1	TRBJ2-2
ASSPGQGAMETQY	TRBV12-3/TRBV12-4	TRBD1	TRBJ2-5
ATSRVRARGSYNEQF	TRBV15	.	TRBJ2-1
ASSEGYYRSDQPQH	TRBV6-1	.	TRBJ1-5
ASSLDRGSGNTIY	TRBV27	TRBD1	TRBJ1-3
ASGLGTGRQPQH	TRBV12-5	TRBD1	TRBJ1-5
ASSIRASTNEKLF	TRBV19	.	TRBJ1-4
ASSFRTSSTDTQY	TRBV7-2	.	TRBJ2-3
ASSNSGGAVDTQY	TRBV6-5	TRBD2	TRBJ2-3
ASNRGLNYGYT	TRBV19	TRBD1	TRBJ1-2
ASSLQQGVDEQF	TRBV18	TRBD1	TRBJ2-1
SASTVPNSPLH	TRBV20-1	.	TRBJ1-6
ASRPLGQGSTEAF	TRBV6-2/TRBV6-3	TRBD1	TRBJ1-1
ASSLAGTGYGNTIY	TRBV5-4	TRBD1	TRBJ1-3